The 15 T cell receptor beta chains given below trace back to one sample, sequenced in a study of metastatic and nonmetastatic thyroid tumors. TCRdb redid the clone calls on the PCR reads using MiXCR. This table holds roughly 93,000 clones, roughly 12% found once. There were no patients who had received any treatment before thyroid surgery. Material for sequencing was blood. These receptors were obtained from a female donor with papillary thyroid cancer or a benign thyroid nodule (not recorded which). Some clones in this sample may be carry-over from other donors' samples.

This clone came up many times. The chain joins TRBV9 to TRBJ1-2; TRBD1 agrees at 10 bases. The CDR3 totals 16 residues. V gave up 4 bases and J gave up 2 bases; unmatched junction bases: 8. From germline, CDR1 is SGDLS and CDR2 YYNGEE. The DNA of the CDR3 is TGTGCCAGCAGCACCGGGGACAGGGGATACAACTATGGCTACACCTTC. Its translation: CASSTGDRGYNYGYTF.

This clone was observed a few times. At one of its ends the junction is not consistent with the germline gene, which may arise from a read error. The V call is TRBV25-1, the J call TRBJ2-2, with D perhaps matching TRBD1 or TRBD2 (5 bases each). In germline, CDR1 is MGHDK, CDR2 SYGVNS. The CDR3 extends over 16 amino acids. CDR3 in DNA: TGTTCCAGCCGACGGACGGGACGGAAGAACACCGGGGAGTTGTTTTTT. Its translation: CSSRRTGRKNTGELFF.

This clone was counted at least ten times. V usage is TRBV18 and J usage is TRBJ2-2, with TRBD2 identical over 10 bases. The CDR3 totals 19 residues. Trimming cost V 1 base and J 3 bases; bases outside gene matches: 11. Germline V gene lookup returns CDR1 KGHSH and CDR2 LQKENI. This chain's CDR3 is CASSPLPSGRASYTGELFF. The DNA for the CDR3 is TGTGCCAGCTCACCACTCCCAAGCGGGAGGGCCTCGTACACCGGGGAGCTGTTTTTT. Full variable domain (remainder filled in from reference TRBV18 and TRBJ2-2): NAGVMQNPRHLVRRRGQEARLRCSPMKGHSHVYWYRQLPEEGLKFMVYLQKENIIDESGMPKERFSAEFPKEGPSILRIQQVVRGDSAAYFCASSPLPSGRASYTGELFFGEGSRLTVL.

This clone was counted at least ten times. The chain carries TRBV7-9 and TRBJ1-5; D not certain. Trimming took 4 bases from V and 3 from J, leaving 10 bases between them. The CDR3 loop spans 14 amino acids. Germline V gene data show CDR1 as SEHNR and CDR2 as FQNEAQ (reference sequence). The CDR3 here is CASSSPGSNQPQHF. CDR3 in DNA: TGTGCCAGCAGCTCCCCTGGATCCAATCAGCCCCAGCATTTT.

This clone showed up just a few times. This may be a read error, as it is one base from a much larger clone. The rearrangement joins TRBV28 to TRBJ1-4; 8 bases are shared with TRBD1. This CDR3 region has 15 residues. J was trimmed by 5 bases and V by 7 bases; bases with no gene match: 9. Germline assignment: CDR1 MDHEN and CDR2 SYDVKM. The CDR3, as DNA: TGTGCCAGCAACTGCAGGGGGCTCGGGAATGAAAAACTGTTTTTT. Protein: CASNCRGLGNEKLFF.

This clone was detected ten times or more. This chain joins TRBV2 and TRBJ2-1, with D uncertain. There are 12 residues in the CDR3. V was cut by 7 bases and J by 1 base, with 5 bases left in between. Germline V gives CDR1 SNHLY, CDR2 FYNNEI. CDR3 nucleotide sequence: TGTGCCAGCATCGGGTCCTACAATGAGCAGTTCTTC. As protein: CASIGSYNEQFF. The whole variable domain, filled in from reference TRBV2 and TRBJ2-1, reads EPEVTQTPSHQVTQMGQEVILRCVPISNHLYFYWYRQILGQKVEFLVSFYNNEISEKSEIFDDQFSVERPDGSNFTLKIRSTKLEDSAMYFCASIGSYNEQFFGPGTRLTVL.

There are many counts of this clone. This sequence joins TRBV6-2 or TRBV6-3 and TRBJ2-4; D is undetermined. Germline CDR1 is MNHEY and CDR2 is SVGEGT. The CDR3 consists of 14 residues. Trimming left V 7 bases short and J 3 bases short, with 13 bases between. The CDR3 bases are TGTGCCAGCACTCGGCAGGCCCACAAAAACATTCAGTACTTC. Protein sequence: CASTRQAHKNIQYF.

CDR3 in amino acids: CATIPPGQGANEQFF. CDR3 sequence (DNA): TGTGCCACCATCCCACCGGGACAGGGGGCCAATGAGCAGTTCTTC. The chain has TRBV15 and TRBJ2-1; 12 positions agree with TRBD1. This CDR3 spans 15 amino acids. Per germline, CDR1 LNHNV and CDR2 YYDKDF (reference sequence). Trimming cost V 7 bases and J 6 bases; bases outside gene matches: 7.

As concerns this clone: At one of its ends the junction is not consistent with the germline gene, which may arise from a read error. The rearrangement joins TRBV6-5 to TRBJ1-5, with 7 bases lining up with TRBD1. Germline lookup yields CDR1 MNHEY and CDR2 SVGAGI. CDR3 length: 18 residues. The CDR3 sequence: CANSYATGAAYRNQPQHF. CDR3 DNA: TGTGCCAACAGTTACGCCACAGGGGCAGCTTATAGAAATCAGCCCCAGCATTTT.

The table lists this clone with many counts. The CDR3 nucleotides are TGTGCCAGCAGTCCCTCGGGCCGCAATCAGCCCCAGCATTTT. It yields the protein CASSPSGRNQPQHF. The rearrangement joins TRBV12-3 or TRBV12-4 to TRBJ1-5; D remains ambiguous. The CDR3 runs to 14 residues. Trimming left V 5 bases short and J 2 bases short, with 10 bases between.

This clone was seen repeatedly, ten times or more. The chain has TRBV25-1 and TRBJ2-1, with D perhaps TRBD1 or TRBD2 (5 bases each). V dropped 5 bases and J dropped 1 base, with 15 bases sitting between them. In germline, CDR1 is MGHDK, CDR2 SYGVNS. CDR3 length: 16 residues. The CDR3 DNA reads TGTGCCAGCAGTCGTTCGGGACCCTCATCCTACAATGAGCAGTTCTTC. This translates into CASSRSGPSSYNEQFF.

In its sample, this clone was seen many times. The chain recombines TRBV28 with TRBJ2-7; the D gene is possibly TRBD1 (6 bases). This CDR3 has 15 amino acids. V lost 5 bases, J lost 2 bases, and 16 bases lay in between. Germline loops: CDR1 MDHEN, CDR2 SYDVKM. The CDR3 nucleotides are TGTGCCAGCAGTCTTGTGGCGGACAGTGCCTACGAGCAGTACTTC. As protein: CASSLVADSAYEQYF. Using reference TRBV28 and TRBJ2-7 for the parts outside the CDR3, the full variable domain is DVKVTQSSRYLVKRTGEKVFLECVQDMDHENMFWYRQDPGLGLRLIYFSYDVKMKEKGDIPEGYSVSREKKERFSLILESASTNQTSMYLCASSLVADSAYEQYFGPGTRLTVT.

This clone was recorded only once. The genes are TRBV11-1 and TRBJ1-1; D unclear. The germline V gene encodes CDR1 SGHAT and CDR2 FQDESV (reference sequence). The CDR3 has 16 amino acids. The V end was cut by 2 bases, the J end by 5 bases, with 18 bases between. The CDR3 coding sequence is TGTGCCAGCAGCTTATTTGGGGAGGATGCAGGTACTGAAGCTTTCTTT. Encoded protein: CASSLFGEDAGTEAFF.

This clone was seen ten or more times. This chain uses TRBV6-2 or TRBV6-3 with TRBJ1-2, with 7 bases matching TRBD1. Trimming cost V 5 bases and J 2 bases; bases outside gene matches: 2. The CDR3 covers 13 residues. Per the germline V gene, CDR1 is MNHEY and CDR2 is SVGEGT. CDR3 region: CASSQGVNYGYTF. In DNA, the CDR3 is TGTGCCAGCAGTCAGGGGGTGAACTATGGCTACACCTTC.

CDR3 loop: CASSWNTLGKQFF. In DNA form, the CDR3 reads TGTGCCAGCAGTTGGAACACACTGGGTAAGCAGTTCTTC. The chain links TRBV6-1 to TRBJ2-1; D is undetermined. V lost 5 bases and J 11 bases, leaving 16 bases between the germline ends. The CDR3 length is 13 residues. CDR1 is MNHNS and CDR2 is SASEGT in the germline V gene.